Shown below are 21 T cell receptor beta chains from a single sample sequenced in a study of blood T cell repertoires in COVID-19. TCRdb's copy holds only in-frame clones and misses some; the assay was immunoSEQ multiplex PCR. The sample records 300,000 to 350,000 clones, 80% to 90% being singletons. Sequencing was done on a sample of PBMCs or T cells enriched from blood (not recorded which). The source is a man under 40 who had recovered from COVID-19.

The genes are TRBV2 and TRBJ1-2, with D unresolved. Germline V gives CDR1 SNHLY, CDR2 FYNNEI. The V end was cut by 8 bases, the J end by 4 bases, with 14 bases between. There are 13 residues in the CDR3. The CDR3 reads CASEVGRIYGYTF. The DNA for the CDR3 is TGTGCCAGCGAAGTCGGGAGAATCTATGGCTACACCTTC. The full variable domain, completed using reference TRBV2 and TRBJ1-2, is EPEVTQTPSHQVTQMGQEVILRCVPISNHLYFYWYRQILGQKVEFLVSFYNNEISEKSEIFDDQFSVERPDGSNFTLKIRSTKLEDSAMYFCASEVGRIYGYTFGSGTRLTVV.

V usage is TRBV5-6 and J usage is TRBJ1-3; no reliable D call. V was clipped by 4 bases and J by 2 bases, with 13 bases between them. The CDR3 runs to 15 residues. Germline loops: CDR1 SGHDT, CDR2 YYEEEE. The CDR3 protein is CASSSGWVTGNTIYF. DNA for the CDR3: TGTGCCAGCAGCAGCGGTTGGGTAACTGGAAACACCATATATTTT.

The gene calls are TRBV9 and TRBJ1-1, with 9 bases that match TRBD1. Trimming cost V 4 bases and J 3 bases; bases outside gene matches: 7. The length of the CDR3 is 15 residues. Per germline, CDR1 SGDLS and CDR2 YYNGEE. The CDR3 loop reads CASSPRTGDYTEAFF. In DNA form, the CDR3 reads TGTGCCAGCAGCCCAAGGACAGGGGATTACACTGAAGCTTTCTTT.

The chain is built from TRBV2 and TRBJ1-4; 7 bases align to TRBD1. There are 15 residues in the CDR3. Germline CDR1 SNHLY, CDR2 FYNNEI. With V trimmed by 3 bases and J by 3 bases, 4 bases remained unmatched. The CDR3 DNA sequence: TGTGCCAGCAGTGATGGAGGGACAGCTAATGAAAAACTGTTTTTT. This codes for CASSDGGTANEKLFF.

The rearrangement joins TRBV2 to TRBJ1-5; TRBD1 matches at 9 bases. Germline lookup yields CDR1 SNHLY and CDR2 FYNNEI. The ends lost 3 bases at V and 3 bases at J; junction bases unmatched: 3. The CDR3 is made up of 15 amino acids. This CDR3 is CASSEGQGNNQPQHF. The CDR3 DNA reads as TGTGCCAGCAGTGAGGGACAGGGTAACAATCAGCCCCAGCATTTT. Full variable domain (outside the CDR3, taken from reference TRBV2 and TRBJ1-5): EPEVTQTPSHQVTQMGQEVILRCVPISNHLYFYWYRQILGQKVEFLVSFYNNEISEKSEIFDDQFSVERPDGSNFTLKIRSTKLEDSAMYFCASSEGQGNNQPQHFGDGTRLSIL.

This clone was observed once. The chain employs TRBV5-1 and TRBJ2-1; 12 positions match TRBD2. This CDR3 has 15 amino acids. Trimming removed 5 bases from V and 3 bases from J; junction bases left unmatched: 3. Per germline, CDR1 SGHRS and CDR2 YFSETQ. The CDR3 DNA reads as TGCGCCAGCAGTAGACTAGCGGGGGACTACAATGAGCAGTTCTTC. This sequence encodes CASSRLAGDYNEQFF.

The rearrangement uses TRBV12-3 or TRBV12-4 and TRBJ1-2; no clear D. The CDR3 extends over 13 amino acids. Trimming pared 3 bases from V and 7 bases from J, leaving 12 bases between. CDR3 DNA sequence: TGTGCCAGCAGTTTTTCCACAGACCGTGGCTACACCTTC. Residues: CASSFSTDRGYTF.

V usage is TRBV19 and J usage is TRBJ2-1; D is uncertain. CDR1 is LNHDA, CDR2 SQIVND, per germline (reference sequence). Trimming shortened V by 0 bases and J by 4 bases, and 13 bases separated the two germline ends. The CDR3 is made up of 16 amino acids. CDR3: CASSIDFRRGYNEQFF. The CDR3 nucleotides are TGTGCCAGTAGTATAGATTTTCGGAGAGGTTACAATGAGCAGTTCTTC.

This clone was observed a single time. The gene calls are TRBV19 and TRBJ1-5, with 7 bases identical to TRBD1. V was pared by 6 bases and J by 6 bases, with 5 bases of the junction left unmatched. The germline V gene encodes CDR1 LNHDA and CDR2 SQIVND (reference sequence). The CDR3 has 13 residues. Here the CDR3 DNA reads TGTGCCAGTAGCCAGACAGGGATTCAGCCCCAGCATTTT. It encodes CASSQTGIQPQHF.

This clone has just a few counts. CDR3 DNA sequence: TGTGCCAGCAGCTCACTAGCGGGGGGGCGAAATGAGCAGTTCTTC. As protein: CASSSLAGGRNEQFF. This chain uses TRBV13 with TRBJ2-1; the match to TRBD2 covers 13 bases. The trim removed 4 bases at V and 7 bases at J, leaving 4 bases unmatched. CDR1 and CDR2 from the germline V gene are PRHDT and FYEKMQ (reference sequence). The length of the CDR3 is 15 residues.

The chain is built from TRBV11-2 and TRBJ2-7; D perhaps matches TRBD1 (6 bases). V lost 4 bases, J lost 2 bases, and 9 bases lay in between. The CDR3 has 13 residues. CDR1 and CDR2 (germline): SGHAT, FQNNGV. CDR3 DNA sequence: TGTGCCAGCAGCTCCGGGACACCCTACGAGCAGTACTTC. The encoded protein is CASSSGTPYEQYF. The full variable domain, with the rest looked up from reference TRBV11-2 and TRBJ2-7, is EAGVAQSPRYKIIEKRQSVAFWCNPISGHATLYWYQQILGQGPKLLIQFQNNGVVDDSQLPKDRFSAERLKGVDSTLKIQPAKLEDSAVYLCASSSGTPYEQYFGPGTRLTVT.

The V and J genes are TRBV9 and TRBJ2-7; D may be TRBD2 (6 bases). Germline V gene data show CDR1 as SGDLS and CDR2 as YYNGEE. Trimming took 4 bases from V and 7 from J, leaving 15 bases between them. This CDR3 is built from 13 residues. In DNA, the CDR3 is TGTGCCAGCAGCCCTGGGGACGGAGGGGAGCAGTACTTC. Protein: CASSPGDGGEQYF.

The rearrangement joins TRBV11-3 to TRBJ2-1; 9 nucleotides align to TRBD1. With V trimmed by 6 bases and J by 7 bases, 13 bases remained unmatched. The CDR3 is 16 residues long. Looked up from germline, CDR1 is SGHNT and CDR2 is YENEEA. CDR3 region: CASSRDSGTGWNEQFF. The DNA of the CDR3 is TGTGCCAGCAGTCGAGATTCCGGGACAGGGTGGAATGAGCAGTTCTTC.

Worth noting for this clone: A much larger clone sits a single nucleotide away, making a read error possible. V is TRBV5-1 and J is TRBJ1-1; no firm D call. CDR1 and CDR2 (germline): SGHRS, YFSETQ. The CDR3 has 13 residues. Trimming took off 2 bases at V and 1 base at J, with 6 bases between the two ends. The CDR3 region has the DNA TGCGCCAGCAGCTTTCGGGGGAACACTGAAGCTTTCTTT. As protein: CASSFRGNTEAFF.

The rearrangement uses TRBV18 and TRBJ1-5; 7 positions match TRBD1. J was trimmed by 5 bases and V by 5 bases; bases with no gene match: 6. From germline, CDR1 is KGHSH and CDR2 LQKENI. The CDR3 is made up of 14 amino acids. The CDR3 DNA is TGTGCCAGCTCATTAACAGGGGCGTATCAGCCCCAGCATTTT. Translating gives CASSLTGAYQPQHF.

The chain employs TRBV9 and TRBJ2-3, with D unresolved. CDR1 SGDLS and CDR2 YYNGEE come from the germline V gene. V lost 0 bases and J 4 bases, leaving 6 bases between the germline ends. The CDR3 has 13 residues. CDR3: CASSVALPDTQYF. CDR3 nucleotide sequence: TGTGCCAGCAGCGTAGCTCTACCAGATACGCAGTATTTT.

V and J are TRBV28 and TRBJ1-5; 8 nucleotides match TRBD1. The CDR3 is 15 residues long. CDR1 is MDHEN, CDR2 SYDVKM, per germline. V shed 6 bases, J shed 0 bases, and the junction held 4 bases outside the gene matches. This CDR3 reads CASRGQASSNQPQHF. The DNA of the CDR3 is TGTGCCAGCAGGGGACAGGCGTCTAGCAATCAGCCCCAGCATTTT.

This clone was seen once. V and J are TRBV28 and TRBJ2-1, with 8 bases that match TRBD2. The CDR3 consists of 16 residues. V was pared by 6 bases and J by 3 bases, with 10 bases of the junction left unmatched. The V gene's germline CDR1 is MDHEN and CDR2 SYDVKM. The CDR3 DNA reads as TGTGCCAGCAGCCCCCGGGGCGGGGGGCTCTACAATGAGCAGTTCTTC. Translated, it gives CASSPRGGGLYNEQFF. Variable domain in full (rest from reference TRBV28 and TRBJ2-1): DVKVTQSSRYLVKRTGEKVFLECVQDMDHENMFWYRQDPGLGLRLIYFSYDVKMKEKGDIPEGYSVSREKKERFSLILESASTNQTSMYLCASSPRGGGLYNEQFFGPGTRLTVL.

V usage is TRBV11-1 and J usage is TRBJ1-6, with a possible D match to TRBD1 (6 bases). With 2 bases removed from V and 2 bases from J, the gap between germline ends came to 10 bases. Germline V gene lookup returns CDR1 SGHAT and CDR2 FQDESV (reference sequence). The CDR3 has 16 residues. Written as DNA, the CDR3 is TGTGCCAGCAGCTTATCCCGGACAGCCTATAATTCACCCCTCCACTTT. Translated, it gives CASSLSRTAYNSPLHF. Looking up the rest from reference TRBV11-1 and TRBJ1-6 gives the full variable domain: EAEVAQSPRYKITEKSQAVAFWCDPISGHATLYWYRQILGQGPELLVQFQDESVVDDSQLPKDRFSAERLKGVDSTLKIQPAELGDSAMYLCASSLSRTAYNSPLHFGNGTRLTVT.

V gene TRBV2 combines with J gene TRBJ1-4, with TRBD1 matching 7 bases. Germline CDR1 is SNHLY and CDR2 is FYNNEI. J gave up 3 bases and V 4 bases, and 5 bases lay outside the gene matches. This CDR3 has 15 residues. CDR3 in amino acids: CASSALGQPNEKLFF. The CDR3 DNA reads as TGTGCCAGCAGTGCCCTGGGACAGCCTAATGAAAAACTGTTTTTT.

The chain uses TRBV6-5 and TRBJ1-1; a weak D match, TRBD1 (6 bases). V was clipped by 0 bases and J by 0 bases, with 11 bases between them. The CDR3 consists of 16 residues. Germline loops: CDR1 MNHEY, CDR2 SVGAGI. CDR3 nucleotides: TGTGCCAGCAGTTACTCGAGTTCAGGGGTGAACACTGAAGCTTTCTTT. Encoded protein: CASSYSSSGVNTEAFF.